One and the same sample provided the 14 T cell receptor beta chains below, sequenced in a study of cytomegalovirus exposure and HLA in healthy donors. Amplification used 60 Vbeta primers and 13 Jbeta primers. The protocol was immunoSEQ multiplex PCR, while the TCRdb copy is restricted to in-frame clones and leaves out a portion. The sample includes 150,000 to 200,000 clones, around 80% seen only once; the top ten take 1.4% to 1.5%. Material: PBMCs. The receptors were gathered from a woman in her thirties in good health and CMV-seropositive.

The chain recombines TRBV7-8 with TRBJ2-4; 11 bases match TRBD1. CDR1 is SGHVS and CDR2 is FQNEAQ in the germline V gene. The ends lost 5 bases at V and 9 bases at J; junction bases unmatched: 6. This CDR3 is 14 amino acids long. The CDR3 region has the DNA TGTGCCAGCAGCCTCGGGGACAGGGGGGGCATTCAGTACTTC. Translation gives CASSLGDRGGIQYF. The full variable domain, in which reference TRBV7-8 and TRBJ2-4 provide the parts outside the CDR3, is GAGVSQSPRYKVAKRGQDVALRCDPISGHVSLFWYQQALGQGPEFLTYFQNEAQLDKSGLPSDRFFAERPEGSVSTLKIQRTQQEDSAVYLCASSLGDRGGIQYFGAGTRLSVL.

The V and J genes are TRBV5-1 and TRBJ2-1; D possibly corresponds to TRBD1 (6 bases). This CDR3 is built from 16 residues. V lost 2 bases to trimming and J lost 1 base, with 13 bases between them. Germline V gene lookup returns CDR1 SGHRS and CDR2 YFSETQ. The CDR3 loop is CASSFEGGVSYNEQFF. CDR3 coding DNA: TGCGCCAGCAGCTTTGAAGGGGGAGTGTCCTACAATGAGCAGTTCTTC.

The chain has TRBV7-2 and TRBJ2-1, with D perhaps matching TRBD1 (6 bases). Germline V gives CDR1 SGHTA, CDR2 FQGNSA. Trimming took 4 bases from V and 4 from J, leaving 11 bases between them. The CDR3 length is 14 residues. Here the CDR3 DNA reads TGTGCCAGCAGCTCTCATACAGGGTACAATGAGCAGTTCTTC. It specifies CASSSHTGYNEQFF. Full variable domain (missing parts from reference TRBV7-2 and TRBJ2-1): GAGVSQSPSNKVTEKGKDVELRCDPISGHTALYWYRQSLGQGLEFLIYFQGNSAPDKSGLPSDRFSAERTGGSVSTLTIQRTQQEDSAVYLCASSSHTGYNEQFFGPGTRLTVL.

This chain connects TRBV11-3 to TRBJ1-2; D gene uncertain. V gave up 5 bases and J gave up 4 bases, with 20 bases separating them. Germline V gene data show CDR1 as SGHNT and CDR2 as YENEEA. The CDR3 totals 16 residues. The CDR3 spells CASSPYPLPSGYGYTF. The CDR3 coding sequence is TGTGCCAGCAGCCCGTACCCCCTGCCCAGCGGCTATGGCTACACCTTC. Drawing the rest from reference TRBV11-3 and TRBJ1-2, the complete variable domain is EAGVVQSPRYKIIEKKQPVAFWCNPISGHNTLYWYLQNLGQGPELLIRYENEEAVDDSQLPKDRFSAERLKGVDSTLKIQPAELGDSAVYLCASSPYPLPSGYGYTFGSGTRLTVV.

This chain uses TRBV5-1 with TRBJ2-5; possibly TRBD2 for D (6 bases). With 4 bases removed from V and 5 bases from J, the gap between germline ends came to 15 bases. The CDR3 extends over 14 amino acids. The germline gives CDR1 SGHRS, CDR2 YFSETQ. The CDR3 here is CASSGGDGRETQYF. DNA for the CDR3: TGCGCCAGCAGCGGCGGGGACGGTCGGGAGACCCAGTACTTC.

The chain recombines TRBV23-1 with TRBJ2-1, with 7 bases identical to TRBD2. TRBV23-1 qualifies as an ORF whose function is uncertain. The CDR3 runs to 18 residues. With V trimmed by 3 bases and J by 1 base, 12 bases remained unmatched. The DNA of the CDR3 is TGCGCCAGCAGTCAGGCTACGAGCGGGACCTATTCCTACAATGAGCAGTTCTTC. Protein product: CASSQATSGTYSYNEQFF.

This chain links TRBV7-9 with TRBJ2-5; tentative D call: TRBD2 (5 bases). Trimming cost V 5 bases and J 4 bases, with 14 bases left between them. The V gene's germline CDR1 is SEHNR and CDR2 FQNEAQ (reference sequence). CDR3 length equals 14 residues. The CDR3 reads CASSPFLAGETQYF. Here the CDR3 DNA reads TGTGCCAGCAGCCCCTTCCTGGCGGGAGAGACCCAGTACTTC.

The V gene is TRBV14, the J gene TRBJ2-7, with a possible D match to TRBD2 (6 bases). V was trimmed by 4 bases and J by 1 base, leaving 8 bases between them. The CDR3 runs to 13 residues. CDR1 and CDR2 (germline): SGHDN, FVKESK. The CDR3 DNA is TGTGCCAGCAGCCGGACTATTTCCTACGAGCAGTACTTC. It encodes CASSRTISYEQYF.

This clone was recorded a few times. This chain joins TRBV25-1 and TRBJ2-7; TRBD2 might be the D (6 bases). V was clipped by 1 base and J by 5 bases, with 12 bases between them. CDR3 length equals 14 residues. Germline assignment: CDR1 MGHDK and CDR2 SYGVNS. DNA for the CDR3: TGTGCCAGCAGTGAATTGTCTGGGGGGAACGAGCAGTACTTC. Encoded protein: CASSELSGGNEQYF.

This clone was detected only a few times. The DNA for the CDR3 is TGTGCCAGCAGTGGACTTCGGGACAGGGGAGACTATGGCTACACCTTC. As protein: CASSGLRDRGDYGYTF. V gene TRBV25-1 combines with J gene TRBJ1-2; 10 bases line up with TRBD1. The CDR3 contains 16 residues. Germline V gives CDR1 MGHDK, CDR2 SYGVNS. Trimming took 4 bases from V and 3 from J; bases not matched to a gene: 8.

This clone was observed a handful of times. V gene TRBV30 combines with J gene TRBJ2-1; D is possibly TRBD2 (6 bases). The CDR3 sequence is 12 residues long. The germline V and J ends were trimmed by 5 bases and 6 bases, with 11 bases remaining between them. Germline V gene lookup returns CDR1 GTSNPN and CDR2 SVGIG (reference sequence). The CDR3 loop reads CAWGGTLNEQFF. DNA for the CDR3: TGTGCCTGGGGGGGGACGCTCAATGAGCAGTTCTTC. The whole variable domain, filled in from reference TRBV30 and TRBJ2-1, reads SQTIHQWPATLVQPVGSPLSLECTVEGTSNPNLYWYRQAAGRGLQLLFYSVGIGQISSEVPQNLSASRPQDRQFILSSKKLLLSDSGFYLCAWGGTLNEQFFGPGTRLTVL.

The CDR3 region has the DNA TGTGCCAGCAGCACCAGGGATGAGCAGTTCTTC. It specifies CASSTRDEQFF. The chain links TRBV6-6 to TRBJ2-1; D is possibly TRBD1 (5 bases). CDR3 length: 11 residues. V was trimmed by 6 bases and J by 8 bases, leaving 8 bases between them. Looked up from germline, CDR1 is MNHNY and CDR2 is SVGAGI (reference sequence).

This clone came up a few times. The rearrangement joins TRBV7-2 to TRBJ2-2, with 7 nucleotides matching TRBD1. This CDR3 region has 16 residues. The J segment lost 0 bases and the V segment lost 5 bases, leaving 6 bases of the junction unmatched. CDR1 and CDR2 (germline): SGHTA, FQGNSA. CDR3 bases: TGTGCCAGCAGCCCCCCCGGGACAGCGAACACCGGGGAGCTGTTTTTT. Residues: CASSPPGTANTGELFF.

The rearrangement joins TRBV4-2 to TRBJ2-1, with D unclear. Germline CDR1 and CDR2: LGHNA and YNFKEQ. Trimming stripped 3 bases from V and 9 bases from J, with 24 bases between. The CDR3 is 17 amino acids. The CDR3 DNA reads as TGTGCCAGCAGCCAGGGTACCGGTGGGTATCAGGCTGGTGAGCAGTTCTTC. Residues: CASSQGTGGYQAGEQFF.